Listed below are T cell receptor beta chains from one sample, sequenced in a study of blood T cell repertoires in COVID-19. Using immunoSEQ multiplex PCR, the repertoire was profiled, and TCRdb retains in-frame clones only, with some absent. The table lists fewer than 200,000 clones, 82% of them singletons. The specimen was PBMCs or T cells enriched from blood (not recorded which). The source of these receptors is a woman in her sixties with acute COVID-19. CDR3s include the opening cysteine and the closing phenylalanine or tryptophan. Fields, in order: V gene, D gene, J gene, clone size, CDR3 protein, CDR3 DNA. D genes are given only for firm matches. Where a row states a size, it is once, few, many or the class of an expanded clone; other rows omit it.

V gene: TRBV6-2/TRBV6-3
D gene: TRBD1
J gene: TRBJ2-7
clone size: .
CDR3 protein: CASSTRIRDSYEQYF
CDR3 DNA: TGTGCCAGCAGTACTCGAATCCGGGACAGCTACGAGCAGTACTTC

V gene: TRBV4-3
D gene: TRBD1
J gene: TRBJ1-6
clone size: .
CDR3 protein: CASSQDRGLNSPLHF
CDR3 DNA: TGCGCCAGCAGCCAAGACAGGGGGCTGAATTCACCCCTCCACTTT

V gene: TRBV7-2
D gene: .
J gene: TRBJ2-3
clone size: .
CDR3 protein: CASSLVLLSTDTQYF
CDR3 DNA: TGTGCCAGCAGCTTAGTTCTCCTTTCCACAGATACGCAGTATTTT

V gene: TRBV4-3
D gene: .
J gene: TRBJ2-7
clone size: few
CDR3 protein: CASSQGISWRAPPHYEQYF
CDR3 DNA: TGCGCCAGCAGCCAAGGAATTTCATGGCGGGCCCCTCCCCACTACGAGCAGTACTTC

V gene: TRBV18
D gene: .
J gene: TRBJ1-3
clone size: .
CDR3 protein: CASSPYGSSGNTIYF
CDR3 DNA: TGTGCCAGCTCCCCCTACGGGAGCTCTGGAAACACCATATATTTT

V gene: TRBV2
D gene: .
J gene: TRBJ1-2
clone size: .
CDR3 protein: CASSATENYGYTF
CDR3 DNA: TGTGCCAGCAGTGCAACAGAGAACTATGGCTACACCTTC

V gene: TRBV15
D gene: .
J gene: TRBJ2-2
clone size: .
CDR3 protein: CATSSQDWRELFF
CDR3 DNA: TGTGCCACCAGCTCCCAAGACTGGAGGGAGCTGTTTTTT

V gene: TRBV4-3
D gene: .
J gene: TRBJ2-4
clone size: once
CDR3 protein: CASSQGIVSPTKNIQYF
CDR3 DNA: TGCGCCAGCAGCCAAGGCATTGTGAGCCCAACCAAAAACATTCAGTACTTC

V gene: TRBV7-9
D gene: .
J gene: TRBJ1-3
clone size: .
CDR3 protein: CASSFGDSGNTIYF
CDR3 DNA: TGTGCCAGCAGCTTTGGAGACTCTGGAAACACCATATATTTT

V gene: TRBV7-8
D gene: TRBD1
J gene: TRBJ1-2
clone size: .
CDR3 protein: CASSLDRGYGYTF
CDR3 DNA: TGTGCCAGCAGCTTAGACAGGGGGTATGGCTACACCTTC

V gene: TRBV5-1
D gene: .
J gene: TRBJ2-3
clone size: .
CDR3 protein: CASSLTVTSSTDTQYF
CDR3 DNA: TGCGCCAGCAGCTTGACTGTTACCTCTAGCACAGATACGCAGTATTTT

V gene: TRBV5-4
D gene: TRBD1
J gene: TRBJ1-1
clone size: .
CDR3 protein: CASSVRQGGTEAFF
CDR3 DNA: TGTGCCAGCAGCGTAAGACAGGGGGGGACTGAAGCTTTCTTT

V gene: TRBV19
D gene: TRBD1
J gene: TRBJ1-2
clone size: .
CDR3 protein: CASSRQGYGYTF
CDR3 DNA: TGTGCCAGTAGTAGACAGGGTTATGGCTACACCTTC

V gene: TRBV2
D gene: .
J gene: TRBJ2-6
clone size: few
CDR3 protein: CASSPQGSGANVLTF
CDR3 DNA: TGTGCCAGCAGTCCTCAGGGGTCCGGGGCCAACGTCCTGACTTTC

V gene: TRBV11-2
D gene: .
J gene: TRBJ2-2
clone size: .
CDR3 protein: CASSRERRGELFF
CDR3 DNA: TGTGCCAGCAGCCGGGAGAGGCGCGGGGAGCTGTTTTTT

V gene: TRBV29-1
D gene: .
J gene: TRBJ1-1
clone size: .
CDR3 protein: CSVYLQGSEAFF
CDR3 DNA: TGCAGCGTTTACTTACAGGGAAGTGAAGCTTTCTTT

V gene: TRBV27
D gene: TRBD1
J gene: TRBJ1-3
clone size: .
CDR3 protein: CASSQGQPGGNTIYF
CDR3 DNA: TGTGCCAGCAGTCAGGGACAGCCGGGTGGAAACACCATATATTTT

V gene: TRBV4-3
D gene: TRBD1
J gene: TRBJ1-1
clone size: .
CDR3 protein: CASSQERGRGAFF
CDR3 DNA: TGCGCCAGCAGCCAAGAAAGGGGGCGGGGAGCTTTCTTT

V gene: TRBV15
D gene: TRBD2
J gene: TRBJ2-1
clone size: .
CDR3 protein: CATSRDSGRGNEQFF
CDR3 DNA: TGTGCCACCAGCAGAGATAGCGGGAGAGGGAATGAGCAGTTCTTC

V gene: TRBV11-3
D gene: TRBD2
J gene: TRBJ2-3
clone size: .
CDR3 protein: CASSQRGGSTDTQYF
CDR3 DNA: TGTGCCAGCAGCCAGCGGGGGGGGAGCACAGATACGCAGTATTTT

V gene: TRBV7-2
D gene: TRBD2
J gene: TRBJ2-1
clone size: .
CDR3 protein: CASSFTHLAGEYNEQFF
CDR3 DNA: TGTGCCAGCAGCTTTACCCATCTAGCGGGGGAGTACAATGAGCAGTTCTTC

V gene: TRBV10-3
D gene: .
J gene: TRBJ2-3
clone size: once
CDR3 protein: CATRRAEDTDTQYF
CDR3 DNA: TGTGCCACTCGTCGAGCGGAGGACACAGATACGCAGTATTTT

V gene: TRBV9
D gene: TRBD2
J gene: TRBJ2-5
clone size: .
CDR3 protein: CASSPNSGRPRRAPETQYF
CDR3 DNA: TGTGCCAGCAGCCCCAATAGCGGGAGGCCCAGGCGAGCCCCAGAGACCCAGTACTTC

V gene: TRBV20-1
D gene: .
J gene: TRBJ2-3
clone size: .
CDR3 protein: CSASRLDTQYF
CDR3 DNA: TGCAGTGCCTCGAGACTGGATACGCAGTATTTT

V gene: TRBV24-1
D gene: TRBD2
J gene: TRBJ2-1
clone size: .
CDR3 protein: CATSDRLAGYNEQFF
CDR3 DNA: TGTGCCACCAGTGATCGACTAGCGGGGTACAATGAGCAGTTCTTC

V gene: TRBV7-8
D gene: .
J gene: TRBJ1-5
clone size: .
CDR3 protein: CASSLAPGGNQPQHF
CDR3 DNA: TGTGCCAGCAGCTTAGCCCCGGGTGGCAATCAGCCCCAGCATTTT

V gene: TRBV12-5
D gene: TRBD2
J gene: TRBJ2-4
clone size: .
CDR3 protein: CASGGTSDTAKNIQYF
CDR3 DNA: TGTGCTAGTGGGGGGACTAGCGATACAGCCAAAAACATTCAGTACTTC

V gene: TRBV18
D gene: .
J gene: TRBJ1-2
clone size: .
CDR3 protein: CASSPPNRQGGNGYTF
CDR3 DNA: TGTGCCAGCTCACCACCGAATCGGCAGGGCGGGAACGGCTACACCTTC

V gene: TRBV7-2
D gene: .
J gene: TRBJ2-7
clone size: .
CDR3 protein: CASSFGGGEYEQYF
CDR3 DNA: TGTGCCAGCAGCTTCGGGGGTGGGGAGTACGAGCAGTACTTC

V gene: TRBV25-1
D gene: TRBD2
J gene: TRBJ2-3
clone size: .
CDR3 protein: CASRPSGFSTDTQYF
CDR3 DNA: TGTGCCAGCAGGCCTAGCGGGTTTAGCACAGATACGCAGTATTTT

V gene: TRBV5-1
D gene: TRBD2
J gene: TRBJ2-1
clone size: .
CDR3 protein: CASSLAPSGNSYNEQFF
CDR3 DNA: TGCGCCAGCAGCTTGGCCCCTAGCGGAAACTCCTACAATGAGCAGTTCTTC

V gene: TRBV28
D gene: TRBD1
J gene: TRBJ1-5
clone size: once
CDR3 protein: CASSPPGTDNQPQHF
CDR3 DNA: TGTGCCAGCAGTCCCCCAGGGACAGACAATCAGCCCCAGCATTTT

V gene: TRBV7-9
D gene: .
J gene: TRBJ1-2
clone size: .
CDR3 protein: CASSRQGYGYTF
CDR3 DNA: TGTGCCAGCAGCCGGCAGGGCTATGGCTACACCTTC

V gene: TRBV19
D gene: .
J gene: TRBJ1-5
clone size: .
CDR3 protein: CASSPQGFSNQPQHF
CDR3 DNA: TGTGCCAGTAGTCCTCAGGGCTTCAGCAATCAGCCCCAGCATTTT

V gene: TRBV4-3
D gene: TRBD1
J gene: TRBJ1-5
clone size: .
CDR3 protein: CASSRSGQGMGQPQHF
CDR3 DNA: TGCGCCAGCAGCCGGTCGGGACAGGGTATGGGTCAGCCCCAGCATTTT

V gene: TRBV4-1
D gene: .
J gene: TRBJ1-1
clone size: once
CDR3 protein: CASSQVAGMNTEAFF
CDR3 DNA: TGCGCCAGCAGCCAAGTTGCAGGTATGAACACTGAAGCTTTCTTT

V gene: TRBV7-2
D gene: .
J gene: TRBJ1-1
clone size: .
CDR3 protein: CASSLGWQSEAAFF
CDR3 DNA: TGTGCCAGCAGCTTAGGTTGGCAGTCCGAGGCAGCTTTCTTT

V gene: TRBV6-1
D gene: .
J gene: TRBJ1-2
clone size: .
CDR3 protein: CASSEGAGAGFAGYTF
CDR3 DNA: TGTGCCAGCAGTGAAGGTGCCGGGGCGGGATTCGCGGGCTACACCTTC

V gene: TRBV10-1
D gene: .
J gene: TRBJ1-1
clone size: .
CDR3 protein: CASKRARDTEAFF
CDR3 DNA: TGCGCCAGCAAGAGGGCAAGAGACACTGAAGCTTTCTTT

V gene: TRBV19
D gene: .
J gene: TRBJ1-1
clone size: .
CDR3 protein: CASSFSENTEAFF
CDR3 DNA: TGTGCCAGTAGTTTCAGCGAAAACACTGAAGCTTTCTTT

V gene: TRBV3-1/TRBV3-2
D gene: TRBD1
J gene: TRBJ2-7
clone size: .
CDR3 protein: CASSQLTGGHEQYF
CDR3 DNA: TGTGCCAGCAGCCAGCTAACAGGGGGCCACGAGCAGTACTTC

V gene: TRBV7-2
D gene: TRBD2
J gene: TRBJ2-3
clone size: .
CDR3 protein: CASSLVAGGPGYTQYF
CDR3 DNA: TGTGCCAGCAGCTTAGTGGCGGGGGGGCCAGGATATACGCAGTATTTT

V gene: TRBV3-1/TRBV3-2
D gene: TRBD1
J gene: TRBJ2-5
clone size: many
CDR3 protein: CASSPGQGRETQYF
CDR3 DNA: TGTGCCAGCAGCCCCGGACAGGGGCGAGAGACCCAGTACTTC

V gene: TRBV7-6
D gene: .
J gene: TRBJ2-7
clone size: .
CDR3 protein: CASSLGGAETYEQYF
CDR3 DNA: TGTGCCAGCAGCTTGGGGGGGGCTGAAACCTACGAGCAGTACTTC

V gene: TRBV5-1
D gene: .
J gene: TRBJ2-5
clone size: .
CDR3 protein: CASSQGRRQETQYF
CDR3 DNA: TGCGCCAGCAGCCAGGGAAGGCGCCAAGAGACCCAGTACTTC

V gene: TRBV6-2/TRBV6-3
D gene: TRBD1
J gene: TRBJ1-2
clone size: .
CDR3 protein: CASSIQGAYGYTF
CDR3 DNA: TGTGCCAGCAGTATCCAGGGGGCCTATGGCTACACCTTC

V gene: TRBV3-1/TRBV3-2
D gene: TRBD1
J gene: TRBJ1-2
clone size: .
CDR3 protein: CASRAQGASGGYTF
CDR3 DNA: TGTGCCAGCCGGGCACAGGGGGCGAGTGGAGGCTACACCTTC

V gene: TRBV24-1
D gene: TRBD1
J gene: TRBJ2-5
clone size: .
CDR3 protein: CATSEPDRQETQYF
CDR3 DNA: TGTGCCACCAGTGAACCGGACAGGCAAGAGACCCAGTACTTC

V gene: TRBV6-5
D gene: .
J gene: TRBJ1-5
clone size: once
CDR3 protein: CASSFGQNNQPQHF
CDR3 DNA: TGTGCCAGCAGTTTCGGACAGAACAATCAGCCCCAGCATTTT

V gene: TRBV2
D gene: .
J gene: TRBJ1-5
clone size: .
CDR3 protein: CASSTGIPNQPQHF
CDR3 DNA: TGTGCCAGCAGTACAGGGATACCGAATCAGCCCCAGCATTTT